A single T cell receptor (beta chain) is shown here with its context. Its cognate antigen is unknown. The record originates from a study of T cells after yellow fever vaccination. Background on the study: When fractions had low cell numbers, they were prepared with SMART-Seq v4 Ultra Low Input.

Trimming cost V 3 bases and J 4 bases, with 9 bases left between them. The CDR3 is 13 amino acids. The germline CDR1 and CDR2 sequences are MGHDK and SYGVNS. Study findings and constraints: Peaking faster, on day 5 versus 15, the secondary response was nonetheless weaker. The study re-detected most primary-vaccination clones after the booster (nearly 97% CD4, 88% CD8).

By 5'RACE template switching, TCR cDNA was produced, with a universal primer site and UMIs added in the process. TCRdb reprocessed the 5' RACE reads with MiXCR, giving one entry per CDR3 protein. The sample has 200,000 to 300,000 distinct CDR3 sequences; 10% to 15% are singletons. The material sequenced was CD4+ T cells sorted from PBMCs, taken 45 days after the yellow fever booster vaccination. The rearrangement joins TRBV25-1 to TRBJ2-5, with D perhaps TRBD2 (6 bases). This TCR was recovered from a man aged 25-40 years who received the YFV17D yellow fever vaccine. The CDR3 loop reads CASSDGGTETQYF. Written as DNA, the CDR3 is TGTGCCAGCAGTGACGGCGGGACAGAGACCCAGTACTTC.